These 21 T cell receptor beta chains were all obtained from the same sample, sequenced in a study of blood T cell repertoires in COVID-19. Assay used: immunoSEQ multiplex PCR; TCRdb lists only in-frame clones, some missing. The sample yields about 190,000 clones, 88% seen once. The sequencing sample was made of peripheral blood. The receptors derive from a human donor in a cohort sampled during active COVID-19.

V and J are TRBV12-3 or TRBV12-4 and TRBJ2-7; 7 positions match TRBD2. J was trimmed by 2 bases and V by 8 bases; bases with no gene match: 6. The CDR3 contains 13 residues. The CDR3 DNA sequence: TGTGCCAGCGCGGCGGGACTAACCTACGAGCAGTACTTC. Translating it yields CASAAGLTYEQYF.

As DNA, the CDR3 is TGTGCCAGCAGCTTGGAGGCAGGGAACACTGAAGCTTTCTTT. Protein product: CASSLEAGNTEAFF. The chain carries TRBV6-4 and TRBJ1-1; no clear D. The V end was cut by 6 bases, the J end by 1 base, with 12 bases between. The germline V gene has CDR1 MRHNA and CDR2 SNTAGT. This CDR3 spans 14 amino acids.

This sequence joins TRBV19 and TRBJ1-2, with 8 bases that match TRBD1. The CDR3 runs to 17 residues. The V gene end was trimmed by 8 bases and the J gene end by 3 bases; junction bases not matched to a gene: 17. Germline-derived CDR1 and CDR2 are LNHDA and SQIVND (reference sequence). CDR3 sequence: CASSTPGPPGQDYGYTF. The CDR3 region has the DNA TGTGCCAGTTCTACCCCCGGGCCTCCGGGACAGGACTATGGCTACACCTTC.

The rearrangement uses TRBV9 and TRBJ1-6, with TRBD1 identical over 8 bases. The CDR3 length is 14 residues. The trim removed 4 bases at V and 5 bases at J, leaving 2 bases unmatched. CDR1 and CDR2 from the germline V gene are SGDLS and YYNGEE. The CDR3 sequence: CASSKDRDNSPLHF. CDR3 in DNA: TGTGCCAGCAGCAAGGACAGGGATAATTCACCCCTCCACTTT.

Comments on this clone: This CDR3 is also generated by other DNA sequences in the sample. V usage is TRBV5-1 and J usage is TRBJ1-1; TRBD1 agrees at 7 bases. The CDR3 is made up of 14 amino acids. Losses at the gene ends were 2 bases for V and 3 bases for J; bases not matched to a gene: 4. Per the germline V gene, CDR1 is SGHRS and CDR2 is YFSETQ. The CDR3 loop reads CASSLRGPDTEAFF. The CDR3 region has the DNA TGCGCCAGCAGCTTAAGGGGGCCGGACACTGAAGCTTTCTTT.

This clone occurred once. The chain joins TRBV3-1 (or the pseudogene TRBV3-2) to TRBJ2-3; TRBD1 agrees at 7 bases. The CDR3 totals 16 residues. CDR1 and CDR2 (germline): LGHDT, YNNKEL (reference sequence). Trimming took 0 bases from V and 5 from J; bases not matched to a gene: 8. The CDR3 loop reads CASSQDLRQGEDTQYF. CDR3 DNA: TGTGCCAGCAGCCAAGATCTACGACAGGGCGAAGATACGCAGTATTTT.

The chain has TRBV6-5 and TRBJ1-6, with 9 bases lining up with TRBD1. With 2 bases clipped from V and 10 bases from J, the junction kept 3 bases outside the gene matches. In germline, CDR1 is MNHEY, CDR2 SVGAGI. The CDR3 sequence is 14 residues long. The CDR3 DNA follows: TGTGCCAGCAGTTACCGACAGGGGGAATCACCCCTCCACTTT. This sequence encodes CASSYRQGESPLHF.

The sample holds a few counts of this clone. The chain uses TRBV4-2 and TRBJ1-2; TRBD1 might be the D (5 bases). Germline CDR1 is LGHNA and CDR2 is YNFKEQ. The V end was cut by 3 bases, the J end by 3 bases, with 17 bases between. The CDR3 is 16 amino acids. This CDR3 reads CASSQIATGTDYGYTF. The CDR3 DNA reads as TGTGCCAGCAGCCAGATAGCTACCGGGACTGACTATGGCTACACCTTC.

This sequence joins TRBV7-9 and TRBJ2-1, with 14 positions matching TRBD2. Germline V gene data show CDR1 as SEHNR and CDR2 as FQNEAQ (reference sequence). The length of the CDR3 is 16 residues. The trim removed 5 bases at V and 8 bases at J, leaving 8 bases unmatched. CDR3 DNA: TGTGCCAGCAGCCCTGGGACTAGCGGGGGTCAGGATGAGCAGTTCTTC. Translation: CASSPGTSGGQDEQFF.

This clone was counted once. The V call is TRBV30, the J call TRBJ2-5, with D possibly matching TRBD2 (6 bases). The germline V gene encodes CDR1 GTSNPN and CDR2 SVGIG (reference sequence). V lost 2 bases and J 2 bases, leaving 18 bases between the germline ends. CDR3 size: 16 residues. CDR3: CAWSFTSLGGQETQYF. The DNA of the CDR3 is TGTGCCTGGAGTTTCACCTCACTAGGAGGGCAAGAGACCCAGTACTTC.

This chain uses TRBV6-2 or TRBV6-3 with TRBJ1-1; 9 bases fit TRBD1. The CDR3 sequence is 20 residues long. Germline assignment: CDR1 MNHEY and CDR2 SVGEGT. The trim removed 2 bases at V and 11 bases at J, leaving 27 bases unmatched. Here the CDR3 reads CASSYPGTGSIRRGLEVAFF. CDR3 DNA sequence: TGTGCCAGCAGTTACCCCGGGACAGGGTCTATCCGAAGGGGCTTGGAAGTGGCTTTCTTT.

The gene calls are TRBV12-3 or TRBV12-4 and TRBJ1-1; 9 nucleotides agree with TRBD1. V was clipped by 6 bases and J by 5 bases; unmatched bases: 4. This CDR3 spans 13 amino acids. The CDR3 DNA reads TGTGCCAGCAGGAAGGGACAGGGAACTGAAGCTTTCTTT. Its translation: CASRKGQGTEAFF.

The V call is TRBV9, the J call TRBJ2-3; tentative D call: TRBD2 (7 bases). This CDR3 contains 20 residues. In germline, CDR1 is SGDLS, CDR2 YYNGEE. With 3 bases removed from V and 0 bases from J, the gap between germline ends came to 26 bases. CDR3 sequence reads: CASSANPTQLGGESTDTQYF. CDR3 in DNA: TGTGCCAGCAGCGCAAACCCAACCCAATTAGGGGGGGAAAGCACAGATACGCAGTATTTT.

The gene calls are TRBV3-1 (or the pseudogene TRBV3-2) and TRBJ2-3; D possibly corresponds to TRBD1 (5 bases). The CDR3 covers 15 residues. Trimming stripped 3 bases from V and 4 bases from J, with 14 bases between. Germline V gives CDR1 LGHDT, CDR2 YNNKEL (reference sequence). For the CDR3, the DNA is TGTGCCAGCAGCCAGGCTCAGGGAAGCGCAGATACGCAGTATTTT. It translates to CASSQAQGSADTQYF.

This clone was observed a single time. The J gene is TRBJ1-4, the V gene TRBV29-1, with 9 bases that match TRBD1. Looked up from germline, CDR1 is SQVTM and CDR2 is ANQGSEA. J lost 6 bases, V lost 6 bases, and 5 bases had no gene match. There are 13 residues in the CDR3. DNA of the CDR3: TGCAGCGTGACCGGGACAGGGTATGAAAAACTGTTTTTT. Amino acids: CSVTGTGYEKLFF.

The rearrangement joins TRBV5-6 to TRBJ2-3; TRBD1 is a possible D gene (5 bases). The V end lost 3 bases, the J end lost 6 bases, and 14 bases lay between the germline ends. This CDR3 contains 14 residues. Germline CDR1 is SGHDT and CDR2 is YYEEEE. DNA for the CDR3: TGTGCCAGCAGCTACAGGTCACCGGCGGATACGCAGTATTTT. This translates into CASSYRSPADTQYF.

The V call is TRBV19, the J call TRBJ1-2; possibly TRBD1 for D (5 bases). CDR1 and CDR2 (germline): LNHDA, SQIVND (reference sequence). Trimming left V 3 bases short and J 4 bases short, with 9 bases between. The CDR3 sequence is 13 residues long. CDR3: CASSMSGGYGYTF. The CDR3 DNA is TGTGCCAGTAGTATGTCGGGGGGCTATGGCTACACCTTC.

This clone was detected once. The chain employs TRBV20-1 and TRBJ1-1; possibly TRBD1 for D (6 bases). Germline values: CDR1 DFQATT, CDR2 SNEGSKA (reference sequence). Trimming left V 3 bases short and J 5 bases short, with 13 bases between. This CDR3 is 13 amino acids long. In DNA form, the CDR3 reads TGCAGTGCTAGTCGGCAGGGGTTGACTGAAGCTTTCTTT. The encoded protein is CSASRQGLTEAFF.

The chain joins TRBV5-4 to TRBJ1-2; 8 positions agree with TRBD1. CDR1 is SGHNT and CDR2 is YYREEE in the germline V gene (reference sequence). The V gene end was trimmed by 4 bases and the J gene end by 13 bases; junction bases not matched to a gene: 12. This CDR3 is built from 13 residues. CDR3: CASSRRTGWASTF. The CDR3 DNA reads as TGTGCCAGCAGCCGGAGGACAGGGTGGGCATCCACCTTC.

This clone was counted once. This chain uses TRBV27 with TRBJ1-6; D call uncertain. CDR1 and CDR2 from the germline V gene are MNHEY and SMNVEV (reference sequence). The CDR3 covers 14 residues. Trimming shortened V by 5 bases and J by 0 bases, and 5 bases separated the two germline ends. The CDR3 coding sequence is TGTGCCAGCAGTCCGTTCTCCTATAATTCACCCCTCCACTTT. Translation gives CASSPFSYNSPLHF.

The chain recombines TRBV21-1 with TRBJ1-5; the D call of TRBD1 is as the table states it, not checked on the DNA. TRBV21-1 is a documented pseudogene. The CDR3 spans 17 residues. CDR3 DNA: TGTGCCAGCAGCAAAAGGGACAGGGTAGGTAGCAATCAGCCCCAGCATTTT. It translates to CASSKRDRVGSNQPQHF.